A selection of T cell receptor beta chains follows, all from one sample in a study of CD8 T cell repertoires and HIV-1 epitope variants. Measured with immunoSEQ multiplex PCR; TCRdb has only the in-frame clones, and not every one. The sample lists approximately 90,000 clones, roughly 77% occurring once. Input material: uncultured baseline CD8+ T cells from peripheral blood mononuclear cells (PBMCs). These receptors were obtained from a male donor with HIV. The CDR3 runs from the conserved cysteine through the conserved F or W. Fields, in order: J gene, D gene, clone size, V gene, CDR3 DNA, CDR3 protein. The D gene is left open where the match is weak. A row's size may be missing; if present it is once, few, many or a size class.

>TRBJ1-1|-|-|TRBV19
TGTGCCAGTACCTTCAGGGTTGGCGACACTGAAGCTTTCTTT
CASTFRVGDTEAFF
>TRBJ2-2|-|-|TRBV7-2
TGTGCCAGCAGCTTAGGTAGCGGAGAGAACACCGGGGAGCTGTTTTTT
CASSLGSGENTGELFF
>TRBJ2-7|TRBD1|-|TRBV27
TGTGCCAGCAGTTCGAGGGACAGGGTTAACTACGAGCAGTACTTC
CASSSRDRVNYEQYF
>TRBJ2-5|-|-|TRBV30
TGTGCCTGGAGTGTAGGGACTTTCCAAGAGACCCAGTACTTC
CAWSVGTFQETQYF
>TRBJ1-5|-|-|TRBV15
TGTGCCACCAGCAGAGATTTGGGATATAGCAATCAGCCCCAGCATTTT
CATSRDLGYSNQPQHF
>TRBJ1-3|TRBD1|-|TRBV5-1
TGCGCCAGCAGCTTCTCCACACTGGACAGGGTGGATGGAAACACCATATATTTT
CASSFSTLDRVDGNTIYF
>TRBJ2-1|TRBD2|-|TRBV19
TGTGCCAGTAGTATAGATGGAGCGGGAGCAAACTACAATGAGCAGTTCTTC
CASSIDGAGANYNEQFF
>TRBJ2-7|-|few|TRBV9
TGTGCCAGCAGCGTAGCTTCGGCAGGGACCGAGCAGTACTTC
CASSVASAGTEQYF
>TRBJ2-2|TRBD2|-|TRBV10-3
TGTGCCATCAGTGAGTTCGGACTAGCGGGAGATAGTGGGACTAGCAGGGAGCTGTTTTTT
CAISEFGLAGDSGTSRELFF
>TRBJ2-3|-|-|TRBV9
TGTGCCAGCAGCGTAGGGAGGGTACTTTCCACAGATACGCAGTATTTT
CASSVGRVLSTDTQYF
>TRBJ2-3|-|-|TRBV9
TGTGCCAGCAGCTATGGACAGCTTAGCACAGATACGCAGTATTTT
CASSYGQLSTDTQYF
>TRBJ2-7|-|-|TRBV6-5
TGTGCCAGCAGTTCTTCCGGGGCAGGGGTCGAGCAGTACTTC
CASSSSGAGVEQYF